The T cell receptor beta chain described here comes from a study of OX40 agonist ivuxolimab in advanced cancers. Overall study results and limits: The work left the antigen specificity of expanded peripheral T cells undetermined.

Sequenced by immunoSEQ multiplex PCR; TCRdb stores in-frame clones only, minus some. The sample consists of roughly 24,000 clones, roughly 73% of them appearing once. The CDR3 loop spans 13 amino acids. CDR1 and CDR2 (germline): SGHRS, YFSETQ. The germline V and J ends were trimmed by 1 base and 7 bases, with 9 bases remaining between them. On this clone itself: Its antigen is still unknown.

The J gene is TRBJ1-5, the V gene TRBV5-1, with TRBD1 as a possible D gene (5 bases). This TCR was sampled from an adult with an advanced solid tumor such as melanoma, head and neck, liver or kidney cancer. The specimen comprised CD4+ or CD8+ T cells sorted from blood, sampled in a trial of the OX40 agonist ivuxolimab. CDR3 sequence: CASSLSDNQPQHF. The DNA of the CDR3 is TGCGCCAGCAGCTTGTCGGACAACCAGCCCCAGCATTTT.